These 29 T cell receptor beta chains were sequenced from one sample in a study of T-cell reconstitution after alpha-beta-depleted transplantation in children (dated by TCRdb to about 2016). The library was generated by PCR. Sequencer: Illumina HiSeq 2500. TCR libraries were prepared with molecular barcoding, using unique molecular identifiers to normalize TCRbeta repertoire quantification. The raw public data were reprocessed by TCRdb itself: fastp quality trimming at Q25, MiXCR clonotype calling, in-frame beta chains only. Every CDR3 protein is listed once, alongside the most common genes and DNA of its rows. The sample contains about 610,000 distinct CDR3 sequences, roughly a tenth of them found a single time. The top ten constitute roughly 4% of the sample. Specimen: PBMCs from the stem cell graft donor, collected from the stem cell graft. The source of these receptors is a human donor who donated a stem cell graft to a child with acute myeloid leukemia.

This clonotype turned up a few times. The V and J genes are TRBV3-1 and TRBJ2-7; D call uncertain. This CDR3 has 11 residues. Germline V gives CDR1 LGHDT, CDR2 YNNKEL (reference sequence). DNA for the CDR3: TGTGCGGTAGGGTTACCCTACGAGCAGTACTTC. Its translation: CAVGLPYEQYF.

The CDR3 loop reads CASRQGKIYEQYF. The CDR3 region has the DNA TGCGCCAGCAGACAGGGGAAGATCTACGAGCAGTACTTC. The chain couples TRBV10-2 to TRBJ2-7; 7 bases match TRBD1. The ends lost 6 bases at V and 3 bases at J; junction bases unmatched: 5. CDR3 length equals 13 residues. CDR1 is WSHSY, CDR2 SAAADI, per germline.

The chain recombines TRBV6-2 or TRBV6-3 with TRBJ2-1, with a weak D call TRBD2 (6 bases). The CDR3 is 14 residues long. Germline lookup yields CDR1 MNHEY and CDR2 SVGEGT. V was cut by 11 bases and J by 10 bases, with 24 bases left in between. DNA of the CDR3: TGTGCCTCCCAGCGGGCGGTAGTTTTGTTGGAGCAGTTCTTC. It yields the protein CASQRAVVLLEQFF.

This clonotype was seen a few times. This rearrangement joins TRBV7-9 to TRBJ2-2; TRBD2 agrees at 8 bases. The CDR3 spans 15 residues. J lost 5 bases, V lost 0 bases, and 2 bases had no gene match. Germline CDR1 is SEHNR and CDR2 is FQNEAQ (reference sequence). The CDR3 coding sequence is TGTGCCAGCAGCTTAGCCCCTAGCGGGACCGGGGAGCTGTTTTTT. As protein: CASSLAPSGTGELFF.

This clonotype was recorded at least ten times. The gene calls are TRBV28 and TRBJ2-1; D gene unclear. The CDR3 loop spans 11 amino acids. Trimming removed 6 bases from V and 9 bases from J, with 9 bases in between. From germline, CDR1 is MDHEN and CDR2 SYDVKM. CDR3: CASSLPGEQFF. As DNA, the CDR3 is TGTGCCAGCAGCCTCCCGGGTGAGCAGTTCTTC.

The chain couples TRBV5-6 to TRBJ2-5, with 12 bases fitting TRBD2. The junction had 10 bases not matched to a gene; V was cut back by 3 bases and J by 4 bases. Germline CDR1 SGHDT, CDR2 YYEEEE. CDR3 size: 17 residues. The CDR3 DNA reads as TGTGCCAGCAGCTCCCGACTAGCGGGAGTTACGTCAGAGACCCAGTACTTC. It encodes CASSSRLAGVTSETQYF.

In its sample, this clonotype was seen many times. The chain has TRBV6-2 or TRBV6-3 and TRBJ2-7; no firm D call. The V and J ends lost 2 bases and 2 bases respectively, with 7 bases between them. In germline, CDR1 is MNHEY, CDR2 SVGEGT. The CDR3 spans 13 residues. In nucleotides, the CDR3 is TGTGCCAGCAGTTACCGAGAGACCTACGAGCAGTACTTC. Its protein product is CASSYRETYEQYF.

In this sample, this clonotype turned up many times. Here the CDR3 reads CATSSGLGGNSYEQYF. In DNA form, the CDR3 reads TGTGCCACCAGCAGCGGATTAGGGGGAAACTCCTACGAGCAGTACTTC. J is TRBJ2-7 and V is TRBV15; possible D gene TRBD1, 6 bases. Per germline, CDR1 LNHNV and CDR2 YYDKDF (reference sequence). This CDR3 spans 16 amino acids. The V gene lost 3 bases and the J gene lost 0 bases, with 15 bases spanning the gap.

This clonotype was detected ten times or more. V and J are TRBV14 and TRBJ2-3; TRBD2 aligns across 9 bases. The germline gives CDR1 SGHDN, CDR2 FVKESK. The V gene end was trimmed by 0 bases and the J gene end by 1 base; junction bases not matched to a gene: 23. The CDR3 consists of 23 residues. This CDR3 reads CASSQELAGTSQPSGHGTDTQYF. The DNA of the CDR3 is TGTGCCAGCAGCCAAGAACTAGCGGGCACCTCACAACCGTCTGGACACGGCACAGATACGCAGTATTTT.

This clonotype was detected ten times or more. The DNA for the CDR3 is TGCGCCAGCAGCGCGGGCCGACTTATCATAATAGAGGATGAGCAGTTCTTC. Its translation is CASSAGRLIIIEDEQFF. V usage is TRBV5-1 and J usage is TRBJ2-1, with a possible D match to TRBD2 (5 bases). Germline V gene lookup returns CDR1 SGHRS and CDR2 YFSETQ. This CDR3 has 17 residues. The V gene lost 4 bases and the J gene lost 8 bases, with 25 bases spanning the gap. The full variable domain, rest sourced from reference TRBV5-1 and TRBJ2-1, is KAGVTQTPRYLIKTRGQQVTLSCSPISGHRSVSWYQQTPGQGLQFLFEYFSETQRNKGNFPGRFSGRQFSNSRSEMNVSTLELGDSALYLCASSAGRLIIIEDEQFFGPGTRLTVL.

The V and J genes are TRBV29-1 and TRBJ2-1, with 11 positions matching TRBD2. V was pared by 6 bases and J by 1 base, with 5 bases of the junction left unmatched. CDR1 and CDR2 from the germline V gene are SQVTM and ANQGSEA. This CDR3 is built from 15 residues. CDR3 DNA sequence: TGCAGCGTGGCTACTAGCGGGGGATCCTACAATGAGCAGTTCTTC. This encodes CSVATSGGSYNEQFF.

This clonotype was recorded a few times. The chain couples TRBV4-3 to TRBJ2-5, with D tentatively TRBD1 (6 bases). CDR1 is LGHNA, CDR2 YSLEER, per germline. There are 13 residues in the CDR3. V was trimmed by 1 base and J by 6 bases, leaving 9 bases between them. The CDR3 protein is CASSQGTAKTQYF. The CDR3 DNA follows: TGCGCCAGCAGCCAAGGGACAGCAAAGACCCAGTACTTC.

Ten or more counts support this clonotype. V is TRBV5-1 and J is TRBJ2-3, with 7 bases lining up with TRBD2. The CDR3 has 14 residues. Trimming at V came to 4 bases and at J to 3 bases, leaving 5 bases not matched to a gene. From germline, CDR1 is SGHRS and CDR2 YFSETQ. The CDR3 here is CASSTTGGTDTQYF. In DNA, the CDR3 is TGCGCCAGCAGCACTACCGGGGGGACAGATACGCAGTATTTT.

This clonotype was found a few times. The chain links TRBV18 to TRBJ2-3; D not certain. Trimming left V 6 bases short and J 6 bases short, with 10 bases between. This CDR3 contains 12 residues. Germline V lookup: CDR1 KGHSH, CDR2 LQKENI. As DNA, the CDR3 is TGTGCCAGCTCCGAGTGGGTGGATACGCAGTATTTT. Its protein is CASSEWVDTQYF.

In this sample, this clonotype turned up many times. J is TRBJ2-3 and V is TRBV18, with 9 bases fitting TRBD2. After removal of 10 bases from V and 6 bases from J, the junction contained 17 bases not matched to a gene. The CDR3 runs 16 residues. CDR1 KGHSH and CDR2 LQKENI come from the germline V gene. The CDR3 region has the DNA TGTGCCACCCGACGTGGCCCTAGCGGGATTTCGGATACGCAGTATTTT. It encodes CATRRGPSGISDTQYF.

Written as DNA, the CDR3 is TGTGCCAGCAACCTACAGGGCCCCTTCGACTATGGCTACACCTTC. Translating gives CASNLQGPFDYGYTF. The chain employs TRBV28 and TRBJ1-2; D is possibly TRBD1 (6 bases). Germline lookup yields CDR1 MDHEN and CDR2 SYDVKM. The CDR3 runs to 15 residues. Trimming took off 7 bases at V and 3 bases at J, with 18 bases between the two ends.

This clonotype was found a few times. This chain uses TRBV6-1 with TRBJ2-1; 9 bases are shared with TRBD2. V shed 4 bases and J 7 bases; nucleotides not matched to a gene: 11. Germline CDR1 and CDR2: MNHNS and SASEGT. This CDR3 has 16 amino acids. The CDR3 sequence is CASSVGGGRAGNEQFF. In nucleotides, the CDR3 is TGTGCCAGCAGTGTGGGCGGCGGGAGGGCCGGGAATGAGCAGTTCTTC.

The CDR3 DNA sequence: TGTGCCAGCAGTCCCCGGCGGGAGGGCCTAGGAGAGCAGTTCTTC. This sequence encodes CASSPRREGLGEQFF. The chain carries TRBV12-3 or TRBV12-4 and TRBJ2-1; 9 nucleotides agree with TRBD2. Losses at the gene ends were 5 bases for V and 10 bases for J; bases not matched to a gene: 12. This CDR3 region has 15 residues.

The rearrangement uses TRBV20-1 and TRBJ2-1; D remains unclear. This CDR3 has 12 amino acids. Germline CDR1 reads DFQATT; CDR2 reads SNEGSKA (reference sequence). Trimming pared 0 bases from V and 13 bases from J, leaving 13 bases between. This CDR3 is CSARDLSPSQFF. The CDR3 nucleotides read TGCAGTGCTAGAGATTTATCCCCATCCCAGTTCTTC.

In its sample, this clonotype was seen many times. This chain uses TRBV12-3 or TRBV12-4 with TRBJ1-5; D perhaps matches TRBD1 (5 bases). CDR3 length: 13 amino acids. Trimming cost V 1 base and J 8 bases, with 9 bases left between them. The CDR3 sequence is CASSLEGWEPQHF. Written as DNA, the CDR3 is TGTGCCAGCAGTTTAGAGGGGTGGGAGCCCCAGCATTTT.

This clonotype appeared a few times. Its ends do not fully match the called genes, so a read error is possible. The CDR3 nucleotides are TGTGCCAGCAACCAAAAAATCCTTTACTTC. Its translation is CASNQKILYF. V and J are TRBV14 and TRBJ2-7; D call uncertain. From germline, CDR1 is SGHDN and CDR2 FVKESK. This CDR3 has 10 residues. The full variable domain, its missing parts supplied by reference TRBV14 and TRBJ2-7, is EAGVTQFPSHSVIEKGQTVTLRCDPISGHDNLYWYRRVMGKEIKFLLHFVKESKQDESGMPNNRFLAERTGGTYSTLKVQPAELEDSGVYFCASNQKILYFGPGTRLTVT.

This clonotype was picked up a small number of times. This chain links TRBV20-1 with TRBJ1-1; a possible D gene is TRBD1 (6 bases). The CDR3 contains 14 residues. CDR1 is DFQATT, CDR2 SNEGSKA, per germline (reference sequence). V was trimmed by 5 bases and J by 4 bases, leaving 17 bases between them. Here the CDR3 reads CSARKPGATTEAFF. The CDR3 region has the DNA TGCAGTGCTCGTAAACCAGGGGCGACCACTGAAGCTTTCTTT.

This clonotype was counted a few times. The V and J genes are TRBV5-1 and TRBJ1-2, with D hard to call. This CDR3 region has 14 residues. Trimming shortened V by 4 bases and J by 5 bases, and 15 bases separated the two germline ends. Germline CDR1 SGHRS, CDR2 YFSETQ. The CDR3 loop reads CASSSLRTDYGYTF. CDR3 sequence (DNA): TGCGCCAGCAGCAGTCTACGGACTGATTATGGCTACACCTTC.

This clonotype was counted between two and nine times. This chain joins TRBV20-1 and TRBJ2-5; D assignment may be TRBD1 or TRBD2 (5 bases each). Germline V lookup: CDR1 DFQATT, CDR2 SNEGSKA (reference sequence). The germline V and J ends were trimmed by 3 bases and 4 bases, with 18 bases remaining between them. The CDR3 loop spans 15 amino acids. CDR3 residues: CSASFRDPMGETQYF. CDR3 in DNA: TGCAGTGCTAGTTTCCGGGACCCTATGGGAGAGACCCAGTACTTC.

This clonotype has a handful of counts. The J gene is TRBJ1-4, the V gene TRBV11-2; no clear D. This CDR3 contains 11 residues. V lost 5 bases and J 8 bases, leaving 6 bases between the germline ends. CDR1 and CDR2 (germline): SGHAT, FQNNGV. The CDR3 protein is CASSPKEKLFF. The CDR3 nucleotides read TGTGCCAGCAGCCCCAAGGAAAAACTGTTTTTT.

This sequence joins TRBV27 and TRBJ2-1, with 7 nucleotides matching TRBD2. This CDR3 has 16 amino acids. In germline, CDR1 is MNHEY, CDR2 SMNVEV (reference sequence). With V trimmed by 3 bases and J by 3 bases, 8 bases remained unmatched. DNA of the CDR3: TGTGCCAGCAGTTTCGCGACTAGCCGACACTACAATGAGCAGTTCTTC. This translates into CASSFATSRHYNEQFF.

This clonotype was recorded many times. This sequence joins TRBV12-3 or TRBV12-4 and TRBJ2-1; perhaps TRBD1 as D (6 bases). There are 15 residues in the CDR3. The V and J ends lost 5 bases and 6 bases respectively, with 17 bases between them. The CDR3 sequence is CASSPILQGTNEQFF. The CDR3 DNA follows: TGTGCCAGCAGTCCTATCCTACAGGGAACCAATGAGCAGTTCTTC.

The chain employs TRBV4-3 and TRBJ2-1; 9 nucleotides line up with TRBD2. The CDR3 covers 16 residues. Trimming at V came to 0 bases and at J to 7 bases, leaving 7 bases not matched to a gene. CDR1 is LGHNA, CDR2 YSLEER, per germline. CDR3 residues: CASSQERGRGFNEQFF. For the CDR3, the DNA is TGCGCCAGCAGCCAAGAACGCGGGAGGGGATTTAATGAGCAGTTCTTC.

Ten or more counts support this clonotype. V gene TRBV20-1 combines with J gene TRBJ2-3, with no clear D. V was trimmed by 4 bases and J by 0 bases, leaving 17 bases between them. Looked up from germline, CDR1 is DFQATT and CDR2 is SNEGSKA (reference sequence). This CDR3 has 16 residues. DNA for the CDR3: TGCAGTGCTATACCGGGCCAAACATATAGCACAGATACGCAGTATTTT. Residues: CSAIPGQTYSTDTQYF.